These 21 T cell receptor beta chains originate from one sample sequenced in a study of shared clonotypes between healthy human individuals. The assay was immunoSEQ multiplex PCR, and TCRdb's table has in-frame clones only and misses some. The sample has hundreds of thousands of clones, approximately 96% seen once. The naive CD8 population came from CD45RO-negative cells selected for CCR7, without terminally differentiated effector memory CD45RA+ cells. The sample taken for sequencing was naive CD8+ T cells sorted from blood. The receptors derive from a woman in her twenties or thirties in good health.

This clone was observed once. The V gene is TRBV5-6, the J gene TRBJ2-1, with 11 positions matching TRBD2. The CDR3 spans 14 residues. The V gene's germline CDR1 is SGHDT and CDR2 YYEEEE. V dropped 4 bases and J dropped 9; count of bases not matched to a gene: 6. CDR3 DNA sequence: TGTGCCAGCAGCATCACTAGCGGGAGACCTGAGCAGTTCTTC. This codes for CASSITSGRPEQFF.

V usage is TRBV27 and J usage is TRBJ1-5; the D gene is possibly TRBD1 (5 bases). The CDR3 has 15 amino acids. Germline V lookup: CDR1 MNHEY, CDR2 SMNVEV (reference sequence). The ends were cut back, 3 bases at V and 5 bases at J, with 14 bases in the middle. CDR3 DNA sequence: TGTGCCAGCAGTTTGGGGACGAGGCCAGATCAGCCCCAGCATTTT. Translated: CASSLGTRPDQPQHF.

The CDR3 region has the DNA TGTGCCAGCACCGGGGGGACAGTCTACAATGAGCAGTTCTTC. The encoded protein is CASTGGTVYNEQFF. The chain is built from TRBV7-9 and TRBJ2-1, with D perhaps being TRBD1 or TRBD2 (7 bases each). With 7 bases removed from V and 3 bases from J, the gap between germline ends came to 13 bases. Germline CDR1 reads SEHNR; CDR2 reads FQNEAQ (reference sequence). This CDR3 has 14 residues.

The chain is built from TRBV28 and TRBJ2-2; a weak D match, TRBD2 (5 bases). CDR1 is MDHEN and CDR2 is SYDVKM in the germline V gene. CDR3 length: 15 residues. Trimming removed 3 bases at V and 7 bases at J, with 15 bases between. CDR3 in amino acids: CASSFYAPGNGELFF. The CDR3 DNA follows: TGTGCCAGCAGTTTTTACGCGCCGGGGAACGGGGAGCTGTTTTTT.

The chain is built from TRBV7-9 and TRBJ2-2; 7 positions agree with TRBD2. This CDR3 is 15 amino acids long. Germline CDR1 and CDR2: SEHNR and FQNEAQ (reference sequence). V lost 8 bases, J lost 1 base, and 7 bases stayed unmatched. CDR3 sequence (DNA): TGTGCCAGCGAGGGGAAGCGGGAGAACACCGGGGAGCTGTTTTTT. This translates into CASEGKRENTGELFF.

V usage is TRBV5-6 and J usage is TRBJ2-7; unclear D gene. The CDR3 is made up of 12 amino acids. The germline CDR1 and CDR2 sequences are SGHDT and YYEEEE. The V end lost 2 bases, the J end lost 2 bases, and 5 bases lay between the germline ends. CDR3 residues: CASSLSAYEQYF. The CDR3 DNA is TGTGCCAGCAGCTTATCGGCCTACGAGCAGTACTTC.

The chain uses TRBV10-3 and TRBJ2-7, with D tentatively TRBD2 (6 bases). Germline V gene sequence: CDR1 ENHRY, CDR2 SYGVKD. The CDR3 contains 14 residues. Deletions cut 3 bases from V and 5 bases from J, with 14 bases between. The DNA for the CDR3 is TGTGCCATCAGTGAACCCGGGAGATGGAACGAGCAGTACTTC. Translating gives CAISEPGRWNEQYF.

This sequence joins TRBV7-9 and TRBJ2-5, with 8 bases that match TRBD1. Germline CDR1 and CDR2: SEHNR and FQNEAQ (reference sequence). J gave up 1 base and V 1 base, and 8 bases lay outside the gene matches. This CDR3 has 17 residues. The CDR3 nucleotides read TGTGCCAGCAGCTTAGATCCAGGGACAGGATCCCAAGAGACCCAGTACTTC. Translation: CASSLDPGTGSQETQYF.

This clone was seen only once. This rearrangement joins TRBV10-3 to TRBJ2-7, with 7 bases matching TRBD1. The V gene end was trimmed by 0 bases and the J gene end by 6 bases; junction bases not matched to a gene: 8. The CDR3 covers 15 residues. Germline V gene data show CDR1 as ENHRY and CDR2 as SYGVKD. CDR3 sequence: CAISESLGGQAEQYF. In DNA, the CDR3 is TGTGCCATCAGTGAGTCTTTAGGGGGCCAGGCCGAGCAGTACTTC.

The genes are TRBV9 and TRBJ1-1; tentatively, D is TRBD1 (5 bases). Between the trimmed V and J ends, which lost 0 bases and 1 base, there was a span of 10 bases. CDR1 and CDR2 (germline): SGDLS, YYNGEE. The CDR3 runs 15 residues. The CDR3 reads CASSVVPTENTEAFF. In DNA form, the CDR3 reads TGTGCCAGCAGCGTAGTTCCGACAGAGAACACTGAAGCTTTCTTT.

This clone was recorded a few times. The CDR3 nucleotides are TGTGCCAGCTCACCACCGGGGGGCGCATGGTACGAGCAGTACTTC. Translating gives CASSPPGGAWYEQYF. V is TRBV18 and J is TRBJ2-7, with D perhaps matching TRBD1 or TRBD2 (6 bases each). CDR3 length equals 15 residues. The V end lost 0 bases, the J end lost 4 bases, and 13 bases lay between the germline ends. From germline, CDR1 is KGHSH and CDR2 LQKENI.

The J gene is TRBJ2-1, the V gene TRBV29-1; no clear D. Trimming took 5 bases from V and 4 from J, leaving 15 bases between them. This CDR3 has 14 amino acids. Germline loops: CDR1 SQVTM, CDR2 ANQGSEA. DNA of the CDR3: TGCAGCGTTTCCGGGCTAGAGAAGTACAATGAGCAGTTCTTC. This translates into CSVSGLEKYNEQFF.

This clone appeared a single time. The gene calls are TRBV28 and TRBJ2-7, with D perhaps TRBD2 (6 bases). The CDR3 loop spans 15 amino acids. Looked up from germline, CDR1 is MDHEN and CDR2 is SYDVKM. The V end was cut by 5 bases, the J end by 5 bases, with 19 bases between. CDR3 bases: TGTGCCAGCAGTCCACCGGGACTCTCCGGCAACGAGCAGTACTTC. This sequence encodes CASSPPGLSGNEQYF.

On this clone: A much larger clone differs from this one at a single base, so this may be a read error. The chain has TRBV11-1 and TRBJ2-7; D remains ambiguous. The CDR3 sequence is 11 residues long. Per germline, CDR1 SGHAT and CDR2 FQDESV (reference sequence). Trimming took 4 bases from V and 2 from J, leaving 3 bases between them. The CDR3 DNA is TGTGCCAGCAGCTCCACCTACGAGCAGTACTTC. Its protein product is CASSSTYEQYF.

V usage is TRBV28 and J usage is TRBJ1-3; weak D call: TRBD1 (5 bases). Per the germline V gene, CDR1 is MDHEN and CDR2 is SYDVKM. This CDR3 contains 13 residues. The V gene lost 8 bases and the J gene lost 0 bases, with 8 bases spanning the gap. The CDR3 region has the DNA TGTGCCAGCGCAGGGTACTCTGGAAACACCATATATTTT. It codes for CASAGYSGNTIYF.

Only one count was recorded for this clone. The CDR3 reads CASKVTGGTEAFF. CDR3 nucleotides: TGTGCCAGCAAGGTGACAGGGGGCACTGAAGCTTTCTTT. V usage is TRBV5-8 and J usage is TRBJ1-1; 9 nucleotides align to TRBD1. With 6 bases clipped from V and 4 bases from J, the junction kept 4 bases outside the gene matches. From germline, CDR1 is SGHTS and CDR2 YDEGEE. This CDR3 comprises 13 residues. The complete variable domain, with remaining parts taken from reference TRBV5-8 and TRBJ1-1, reads EAGVTQSPTHLIKTRGQQATLRCSPISGHTSVYWYQQALGLGLQFLLWYDEGEERNRGNFPPRFSGRQFPNYSSELNVNALELEDSALYLCASKVTGGTEAFFGQGTRLTVV.

Concerning this clone itself: This CDR3 is also generated by other DNA sequences in the sample. The chain carries TRBV27 and TRBJ1-2; D perhaps matches TRBD1 (5 bases). Between the trimmed V and J ends, which lost 2 bases and 6 bases, there was a span of 7 bases. CDR1 MNHEY and CDR2 SMNVEV come from the germline V gene (reference sequence). The CDR3 consists of 12 residues. The DNA for the CDR3 is TGTGCCAGCAGTTTACGGGGGGATGGCTACACCTTC. It encodes CASSLRGDGYTF.

The chain has TRBV5-6 and TRBJ2-1; 12 bases match TRBD2. V dropped 4 bases and J dropped 5; count of bases not matched to a gene: 4. Per the germline V gene, CDR1 is SGHDT and CDR2 is YYEEEE. The CDR3 runs to 15 residues. The CDR3 is CASSNRLAGDNEQFF. The CDR3 DNA reads TGTGCCAGCAGCAATCGACTAGCGGGAGACAATGAGCAGTTCTTC.

The genes are TRBV6-5 and TRBJ1-2, with D unclear. Germline V gene data show CDR1 as MNHEY and CDR2 as SVGAGI. The CDR3 has 14 residues. V gave up 4 bases and J gave up 4 bases, with 13 bases separating them. CDR3 loop: CASSSRDVRYGYTF. The CDR3 DNA follows: TGTGCCAGCAGTTCTCGTGACGTACGCTATGGCTACACCTTC.

This chain connects TRBV6-5 to TRBJ2-7; possibly TRBD2 for D (7 bases). This CDR3 comprises 12 residues. Germline V lookup: CDR1 MNHEY, CDR2 SVGAGI. V was shortened by 6 bases and J by 6 bases, with 12 bases between the two germline ends. In DNA, the CDR3 is TGTGCCAGCAGGGGGGAGGGGGGCGAGCAGTACTTC. Translated, it gives CASRGEGGEQYF.

V usage is TRBV6-6 and J usage is TRBJ2-1, with no clear D. Trimming took off 8 bases at V and 0 bases at J, with 17 bases between the two ends. Per the germline V gene, CDR1 is MNHNY and CDR2 is SVGAGI (reference sequence). The CDR3 is 16 amino acids. CDR3 nucleotide sequence: TGTGCCAGCCGCGATCGAGAGTTGAGCTCCTACAATGAGCAGTTCTTC. It is translated as CASRDRELSSYNEQFF.